This is a list of T cell receptor beta chains from one sample in a study of blood T cells in healthy people across ages. TCRdb processed the 5' RACE reads anew with MiXCR; each CDR3 protein has one entry. The table records 790,000 or so distinct CDR3 sequences, about 45% of them present only once. The sample comprised blood. The receptors were gathered from a man aged 80 or over in good health. Each CDR3 is given without its conserved first and last residue. D genes are given only for firm matches.

SVTGRPYNEQY	.	TRBV29-1
AISEVRAEKLF	.	TRBV10-3
SADDSTEAF	.	TRBV20-1
ASKNEGLAVSRSYNEQF	TRBD2	TRBV5-1
SARMQVPGELF	.	TRBV20-1
SVPGLAGGSYNEQY	TRBD2	TRBV29-1
SAREGGGWQQF	.	TRBV20-1
ASSYRRQEIQETQY	.	TRBV6-5
ASSYSRLKAEKLF	.	TRBV6-5
SVASGADTQY	TRBD2	TRBV29-1
AISERSANEQF	.	TRBV10-3
ASSELAGLDTQY	.	TRBV2
ASSTLAGGFYEQY	TRBD2	TRBV4-1
ASSLAAGHYGYT	.	TRBV7-6
AGGRHRTAYQPQH	.	TRBV25-1
SARDPKGLDRKNTEAF	.	TRBV20-1
ASSRQTSGSYNEQF	TRBD2	TRBV3-1
ATARDSTDTQY	.	TRBV15
ASSKESRATGNAKLF	.	TRBV2
SARPGLAGGSEQY	TRBD2	TRBV20-1
ASSQGVSTGELF	.	TRBV14
ASSSRAGDYNEQF	TRBD2	TRBV7-2
ASTLTGNNYGYT	TRBD1	TRBV19
VSSRGTGLRDTQY	TRBD1	TRBV5-1
ASSGRTSVYNEQY	TRBD2	TRBV7-2
ASSPPNSGYEQY	.	TRBV12-3/TRBV12-4
ASSLQGQSEQY	.	TRBV4-2
ASKRDQGAGELF	.	TRBV6-4
SAIFRKNTDAQY	.	TRBV20-1
ASSPRGQHNEQF	.	TRBV7-2
ASSDLLAGGNEQF	TRBD2	TRBV2
GSSIVDKQPQH	.	TRBV19
ASSTGTVGQPQH	TRBD1	TRBV6-5
SARVDSSYNSPLH	.	TRBV20-1
ASSGMTVSSYNEQF	.	TRBV25-1
ASTIAGSQETQY	TRBD2	TRBV6-2/TRBV6-3
AWTYRTSGRSAYEQY	TRBD2	TRBV30
ASSQGDGESSYEQY	.	TRBV4-2
ASSRLDRVNQPQH	TRBD1	TRBV28
ASSLMESNYGYT	.	TRBV7-2
ASSVGGNSNHEQY	.	TRBV9
AWNPSGTAKNEQF	.	TRBV30
ASSLGPGSEQF	.	TRBV12-3/TRBV12-4
SASLWTSGRADTQY	TRBD2	TRBV20-1
SARDPGTPSTEAF	.	TRBV20-1
SASTRPAGVLTDTQY	TRBD2	TRBV20-1
ASSATSGRRSDTQY	TRBD2	TRBV28
ASSSFNGGYDTQY	TRBD2	TRBV7-2
SARDASSGGFNTGELF	TRBD1	TRBV20-1
SAREGGNEQY	.	TRBV20-1
ASSFGGQPGRYNSPLH	.	TRBV7-2
AVGTDPTNEKLF	.	TRBV10-3
ATPVSGERETQY	.	TRBV28
ASTFGGETQY	.	TRBV12-3/TRBV12-4